These 18 T cell receptor beta chains came from one sample sequenced in a study of T-cell reconstitution after alpha-beta-depleted transplantation in children. Unique molecular identifiers were used in preparing the TCRbeta library. Via MiXCR, TCRdb re-called the PCR reads, giving one row per CDR3 protein. The table lists 200,000 to 250,000 distinct CDR3 sequences, roughly a tenth of them singletons. The source material was PBMCs from the stem cell graft donor, sampled from the stem cell graft. These receptors were collected from a human donor who donated a stem cell graft to a child with acute lymphoblastic leukemia.

This clonotype has more than one count but fewer than ten. The V gene is TRBV29-1, the J gene TRBJ2-7; tentative D call: TRBD1 (5 bases). From germline, CDR1 is SQVTM and CDR2 ANQGSEA. V dropped 5 bases and J dropped 6 bases, with 17 bases sitting between them. The CDR3 has 13 residues. CDR3 amino acids: CSVLIRAPSEQYF. The CDR3 nucleotides are TGCAGCGTTCTTATCAGGGCTCCCTCCGAGCAGTACTTC.

The genes are TRBV11-1 and TRBJ2-1; 8 bases map to TRBD2. V dropped 5 bases and J dropped 13; count of bases not matched to a gene: 19. CDR1 SGHAT and CDR2 FQDESV come from the germline V gene (reference sequence). This CDR3 is built from 16 residues. CDR3 sequence (DNA): TGTGCCAGCAGCCCGGGGGGGGGCAGATTAAACAATTCACAGTTCTTC. Its translation: CASSPGGGRLNNSQFF.

This clonotype was seen more than once but under ten times. J is TRBJ1-2 and V is TRBV4-1; 8 positions match TRBD1. The CDR3 sequence is 14 residues long. Unmatched junction bases numbered 3, after V lost 1 base and J lost 5 bases. In germline, CDR1 is MGHRA, CDR2 YSYEKL. CDR3 DNA: TGCGCCAGCAGCCAAGCTCAGGGGGCGTATGGCTACACCTTC. Translation: CASSQAQGAYGYTF.

This clonotype was detected many times. V gene TRBV3-1 combines with J gene TRBJ2-5, with D unresolved. This CDR3 is 17 amino acids long. Deletions cut 0 bases from V and 5 bases from J, with 19 bases between. Germline V gene sequence: CDR1 LGHDT, CDR2 YNNKEL (reference sequence). In nucleotides, the CDR3 is TGTGCCAGCAGCCAAGATAGCATAGCAGACCTCGGGGAGACCCAGTACTTC. Encoded protein: CASSQDSIADLGETQYF.

This clonotype was counted many times. The J gene is TRBJ1-1, the V gene TRBV5-6; possibly TRBD1 for D (5 bases). The germline gives CDR1 SGHDT, CDR2 YYEEEE. The CDR3 is 15 amino acids. The V gene lost 4 bases and the J gene lost 3 bases, with 16 bases spanning the gap. The CDR3 region is CASSMAKGWDTEAFF. The CDR3 DNA reads TGTGCCAGCAGCATGGCCAAGGGGTGGGACACTGAAGCTTTCTTT. Together with reference TRBV5-6 and TRBJ1-1, the CDR3 gives the full variable domain: DAGVTQSPTHLIKTRGQQVTLRCSPKSGHDTVSWYQQALGQGPQFIFQYYEEEERQRGNFPDRFSGHQFPNYSSELNVNALLLGDSALYLCASSMAKGWDTEAFFGQGTRLTVV.

This clonotype occurred many times. The chain is built from TRBV5-6 and TRBJ1-6, with a weak D call TRBD1 (5 bases). The ends were cut back, 4 bases at V and 5 bases at J, with 16 bases in the middle. The length of the CDR3 is 16 residues. CDR1 is SGHDT, CDR2 YYEEEE, per germline. CDR3 sequence reads: CASSTFDRYDNSPLHF. DNA of the CDR3: TGTGCCAGCAGCACATTTGACAGATATGATAATTCACCCCTCCACTTT.

This clonotype was found a few times. V usage is TRBV11-2 and J usage is TRBJ2-3, with 10 bases matching TRBD2. Germline lookup yields CDR1 SGHAT and CDR2 FQNNGV. The CDR3 is 16 residues long. V was pared by 1 base and J by 3 bases, with 4 bases of the junction left unmatched. The CDR3 DNA reads as TGTGCCAGCAGCTTAGCCGGACTAGCGGTTACAGATACGCAGTATTTT. Translated: CASSLAGLAVTDTQYF.

This clonotype was counted many times. This rearrangement joins TRBV20-1 to TRBJ2-6, with 7 positions matching TRBD1. The CDR3 covers 16 residues. Germline V gene data show CDR1 as DFQATT and CDR2 as SNEGSKA (reference sequence). Losses at the gene ends were 5 bases for V and 0 bases for J; bases not matched to a gene: 7. The CDR3 nucleotides read TGCAGTGCTTCGGGACAGAGCCCCTCTGGGGCCAACGTCCTGACTTTC. This gives the protein CSASGQSPSGANVLTF.

In its sample, this clonotype was seen a few times. This CDR3 is CASSMNMGPQHF. The CDR3 DNA follows: TGTGCCAGCAGTATGAACATGGGACCCCAGCATTTT. The V and J genes are TRBV12-3 or TRBV12-4 and TRBJ1-5; D not resolved. The CDR3 totals 12 residues. V was cut by 5 bases and J by 10 bases, with 12 bases left in between.

This clonotype was recorded a few times. The J gene is TRBJ1-1, the V gene TRBV10-1, with D possibly being TRBD1 (5 bases). V shed 2 bases and J shed 0 bases, with 10 bases lying between them. The CDR3 runs to 15 residues. Germline lookup yields CDR1 WNHNN and CDR2 SYGVQD (reference sequence). CDR3 DNA sequence: TGCGCCAGCAGTGAGGGAGACAGCATGAACACTGAAGCTTTCTTT. Its translation is CASSEGDSMNTEAFF.

This clonotype was recorded a few times. The V and J genes are TRBV11-1 and TRBJ2-6; no clear D. Germline V gene sequence: CDR1 SGHAT, CDR2 FQDESV (reference sequence). Trimming took 5 bases from V and 3 from J, leaving 23 bases between them. The CDR3 contains 19 residues. Written as DNA, the CDR3 is TGTGCCAGCAGCCCCAGTGGCCCGATCGACCTCTTTGGGGCCAACGTCCTGACTTTC. As protein: CASSPSGPIDLFGANVLTF.

There are a few counts of this clonotype. V and J are TRBV20-1 and TRBJ2-6; no definite D call. V was shortened by 1 base and J by 0 bases, with 7 bases between the two germline ends. The germline V gene has CDR1 DFQATT and CDR2 SNEGSKA (reference sequence). This CDR3 is built from 15 residues. In DNA form, the CDR3 reads TGCAGTGCTAGAGTTGCCCCCTCTGGGGCCAACGTCCTGACTTTC. Amino acid sequence: CSARVAPSGANVLTF.

There are many counts of this clonotype. As DNA, the CDR3 is TGTGCCAGCAGCTTAGCGAGCGACGAGCAGTACTTC. It encodes CASSLASDEQYF. This chain links TRBV7-2 with TRBJ2-7; no clear D. The V end was cut by 0 bases, the J end by 5 bases, with 5 bases between. Germline V gene lookup returns CDR1 SGHTA and CDR2 FQGNSA. The CDR3 covers 12 residues.

The chain recombines TRBV6-1 with TRBJ1-4; no clear D gene. The CDR3 contains 14 residues. V gave up 8 bases and J gave up 0 bases, with 10 bases separating them. CDR1 and CDR2 from the germline V gene are MNHNS and SASEGT. The CDR3 DNA reads TGTGCCAGCTGTCAGAGGTCAACTAATGAAAAACTGTTTTTT. It specifies CASCQRSTNEKLFF.

This clonotype was observed once. This chain joins TRBV6-2 or TRBV6-3 and TRBJ2-4; 9 bases agree with TRBD1. Germline lookup yields CDR1 MNHEY and CDR2 SVGEGT. Losses at the gene ends were 4 bases for V and 0 bases for J; bases not matched to a gene: 16. There are 20 residues in the CDR3. This CDR3 is CASSSPRGTGRELAKNIQYF. In DNA, the CDR3 is TGTGCCAGCAGTTCCCCCCGTGGGACAGGGAGAGAACTAGCCAAAAACATTCAGTACTTC.

In this sample, this clonotype turned up a few times. The CDR3: CASSYDLNTEAFF. CDR3 coding DNA: TGTGCCAGCAGCTACGACCTGAACACTGAAGCTTTCTTT. The chain carries TRBV2 and TRBJ1-1, with unresolved D. The CDR3 length is 13 residues. The germline V gene has CDR1 SNHLY and CDR2 FYNNEI. Between the trimmed V and J ends, which lost 6 bases and 0 bases, there was a span of 8 bases. The complete variable domain, with remaining parts taken from reference TRBV2 and TRBJ1-1, reads EPEVTQTPSHQVTQMGQEVILRCVPISNHLYFYWYRQILGQKVEFLVSFYNNEISEKSEIFDDQFSVERPDGSNFTLKIRSTKLEDSAMYFCASSYDLNTEAFFGQGTRLTVV.

This clonotype was seen many times. The V call is TRBV5-1, the J call TRBJ1-2; D gene ambiguous. The CDR3 spans 10 residues. The germline V and J ends were trimmed by 8 bases and 4 bases, with 6 bases remaining between them. Per germline, CDR1 SGHRS and CDR2 YFSETQ. The DNA for the CDR3 is TGCGCCAGTAAATTCTATGGCTACACCTTC. Its protein product is CASKFYGYTF. Full variable domain (missing parts from reference TRBV5-1 and TRBJ1-2): KAGVTQTPRYLIKTRGQQVTLSCSPISGHRSVSWYQQTPGQGLQFLFEYFSETQRNKGNFPGRFSGRQFSNSRSEMNVSTLELGDSALYLCASKFYGYTFGSGTRLTVV.

The rearrangement uses TRBV24-1 and TRBJ1-2; no reliable D call. The CDR3 is 15 amino acids. The V and J ends lost 3 bases and 7 bases respectively, with 17 bases between them. Germline CDR1 reads KGHDR; CDR2 reads SFDVKD. In nucleotides, the CDR3 is TGTGCCACCAGTGATCCTAGGACGGCCCCCACTGGCTACACCTTC. It yields the protein CATSDPRTAPTGYTF.